Shown below are 9 T cell receptor beta chains from a single sample sequenced in a study of shared T cell receptors in the human thymus. Profiling relied on immunoSEQ multiplex PCR, and the TCRdb table lists in-frame clones only, not all of them. The sample shows about 400,000 clones, around 93% of them seen only once. The sequencing sample was made of thymocytes. The source is a human donor.

The chain employs TRBV21-1 and TRBJ2-1; the table's D call of TRBD1 was not tested on the DNA. TRBV21-1 is a pseudogene. CDR3 size: 16 residues. The CDR3: CASSESGDRVNNEQFF. DNA of the CDR3: TGTGCCAGCAGCGAAAGTGGGGACAGGGTTAACAATGAGCAGTTCTTC.

The rearrangement uses TRBV7-6 and TRBJ2-7, with D possibly matching TRBD1 (6 bases). The V end lost 4 bases, the J end lost 2 bases, and 9 bases lay between the germline ends. The CDR3 totals 13 residues. The germline V gene encodes CDR1 SGHVS and CDR2 FNYEAQ. DNA for the CDR3: TGTGCCAGCAGCTCGACAGGTACCTACGAGCAGTACTTC. This gives the protein CASSSTGTYEQYF.

This rearrangement joins TRBV4-2 to TRBJ2-2; no definite D call. Germline-derived CDR1 and CDR2 are LGHNA and YNFKEQ. V was pared by 0 bases and J by 4 bases, with 6 bases between. The CDR3 is 14 amino acids. CDR3 nucleotides: TGTGCCAGCAGCCAAGAGGTGATCACCGGGGAGCTGTTTTTT. This gives the protein CASSQEVITGELFF.

The chain uses TRBV27 and TRBJ1-1; D perhaps matches TRBD1 (6 bases). Trimming took off 7 bases at V and 0 bases at J, with 12 bases between the two ends. This CDR3 comprises 14 residues. CDR1 MNHEY and CDR2 SMNVEV come from the germline V gene (reference sequence). The chain's CDR3 is CASNATGMNTEAFF. The CDR3, as DNA: TGTGCCAGCAACGCGACAGGAATGAACACTGAAGCTTTCTTT.

The chain joins TRBV4-3 to TRBJ1-5; D remains ambiguous. The germline V and J ends were trimmed by 0 bases and 5 bases, with 11 bases remaining between them. The germline gives CDR1 LGHNA, CDR2 YSLEER. The CDR3 length is 15 residues. The chain's CDR3 is CASSQDCTLYQPQHF. For the CDR3, the DNA is TGCGCCAGCAGCCAAGATTGCACACTTTATCAGCCCCAGCATTTT.

The J gene is TRBJ2-7, the V gene TRBV10-3, with D tentatively TRBD2 (5 bases). Per the germline V gene, CDR1 is ENHRY and CDR2 is SYGVKD. The CDR3 is 15 amino acids. Trimming removed 0 bases from V and 4 bases from J, with 13 bases in between. CDR3 DNA: TGTGCCATCAGTGAGTCGTCGGAGGTACCTTACGAGCAGTACTTC. It codes for CAISESSEVPYEQYF.

This chain joins TRBV15 and TRBJ2-1; TRBD1 might be the D (5 bases). The CDR3 totals 14 residues. Germline CDR1 is LNHNV and CDR2 is YYDKDF (reference sequence). Trimming left V 8 bases short and J 6 bases short, with 17 bases between. CDR3 DNA: TGTGCCACCCTAAGCCAGGGCTATATCAATGAGCAGTTCTTC. Amino acid sequence: CATLSQGYINEQFF.

V and J are TRBV5-6 and TRBJ2-1; 7 nucleotides align to TRBD2. Germline assignment: CDR1 SGHDT and CDR2 YYEEEE. The CDR3 is 15 amino acids. Trimming at V came to 4 bases and at J to 9 bases, leaving 13 bases not matched to a gene. Here the CDR3 reads CASSLWGGGGSEQFF. CDR3 DNA sequence: TGTGCCAGCAGCCTTTGGGGGGGAGGTGGCAGTGAGCAGTTCTTC.

This sequence joins TRBV28 and TRBJ2-1; D may be TRBD2 (6 bases). Germline CDR1 reads MDHEN; CDR2 reads SYDVKM. Trimming left V 1 base short and J 0 bases short, with 13 bases between. The CDR3 has 17 amino acids. The chain's CDR3 is CASSLSIGGSSYNEQFF. The CDR3 DNA is TGTGCCAGCAGTTTATCTATTGGAGGGAGCTCCTACAATGAGCAGTTCTTC.